A selection of T cell receptor beta chains follows, all from one sample in a study of cytomegalovirus exposure and HLA in healthy donors. Here immunoSEQ multiplex PCR was the method, and the copy in TCRdb shows in-frame clones only, minus some. This sample has around 120,000 clones, with approximately 86% found just once. The sequenced sample was PBMCs. These receptors all come from a man aged 18 to 35 in good health and CMV-seropositive. CDR3s include the opening cysteine and the closing phenylalanine or tryptophan. Each record gives: clone size, J gene, D gene, V gene, CDR3 protein, CDR3 DNA. The D gene is left open where the match is weak. The size field is filled for only some rows; it gives once, few, many or a size class.

-	TRBJ1-1	-	TRBV10-3	CAISGTGANTEAFF	TGTGCCATCAGTGGAACAGGAGCGAACACTGAAGCTTTCTTT
-	TRBJ1-1	-	TRBV2	CASSVGGGGNTEAFF	TGTGCCAGCAGTGTAGGGGGAGGGGGAAACACTGAAGCTTTCTTT
-	TRBJ2-1	TRBD2	TRBV5-1	CASSLGSGGAGEQFF	TGCGCCAGCAGCTTGGGTTCCGGGGGGGCCGGTGAGCAGTTCTTC
-	TRBJ2-1	-	TRBV20-1	CSASRGNEQFF	TGCAGTGCTAGTCGCGGGAATGAGCAGTTCTTC
-	TRBJ2-3	TRBD2	TRBV6-4	CASSPGSGGNTDTQYF	TGTGCCAGCAGCCCCGGGAGCGGGGGAAACACAGATACGCAGTATTTT
once	TRBJ2-1	TRBD1	TRBV5-5	CASSLPTGLGAYNEQFF	TGTGCCAGCAGCCTTCCGACAGGGCTTGGGGCTTACAATGAGCAGTTCTTC
-	TRBJ1-1	-	TRBV10-2	CASSGQSNTEAFF	TGCGCCAGCAGCGGACAGTCGAACACTGAAGCTTTCTTT
-	TRBJ1-5	-	TRBV21-1	CASSEQVDSQPQHF	TGTGCCAGCAGCGAACAAGTGGACTCTCAGCCCCAGCATTTT
-	TRBJ1-5	-	TRBV18	CASSPLAGLNQPQHF	TGTGCCAGCTCACCATTGGCAGGTCTCAATCAGCCCCAGCATTTT
-	TRBJ2-3	TRBD1	TRBV6-6	CASQTPGQGKDTQYF	TGTGCCAGCCAAACCCCCGGACAGGGGAAAGATACGCAGTATTTT
once	TRBJ1-4	TRBD1	TRBV2	CASKTGVGATNEKLFF	TGTGCCAGCAAAACAGGGGTGGGTGCAACTAATGAAAAACTGTTTTTT
-	TRBJ1-2	-	TRBV10-3	CAISEGGAGGYTF	TGTGCCATCAGTGAAGGGGGGGCCGGTGGCTACACCTTC
few	TRBJ1-3	-	TRBV30	CAWDISPGNTIYF	TGTGCCTGGGACATCTCCCCTGGAAACACCATATATTTT
once	TRBJ1-5	-	TRBV19	CASSIGRNSNQPQHF	TGTGCCAGTAGTATCGGGAGGAATAGCAATCAGCCCCAGCATTTT
-	TRBJ1-1	TRBD1	TRBV6-6	CASSPFGQGGYTEAFF	TGTGCCAGCAGCCCTTTTGGACAGGGTGGTTACACTGAAGCTTTCTTT
-	TRBJ1-5	-	TRBV28	CASTRQHNQPQHF	TGTGCCAGCACACGTCAACATAATCAGCCCCAGCATTTT
few	TRBJ2-7	-	TRBV7-9	CASSFGGANYEQYF	TGTGCCAGCAGCTTCGGAGGGGCGAATTACGAGCAGTACTTC
-	TRBJ1-2	-	TRBV5-6	CASSLWQGPDLGGYTF	TGTGCCAGCAGCTTGTGGCAGGGGCCCGATCTAGGTGGCTACACCTTC
-	TRBJ2-7	-	TRBV4-2	CASSQDMGGFGYEQYF	TGTGCCAGCAGCCAAGATATGGGGGGATTTGGCTACGAGCAGTACTTC
-	TRBJ2-7	-	TRBV4-1	CASSQAGGTPSSYEQYF	TGCGCCAGCAGCCAAGCGGGGGGCACCCCGAGCTCCTACGAGCAGTACTTC
-	TRBJ1-2	TRBD1	TRBV19	CASSMGQLGYTF	TGTGCCAGTAGTATGGGACAGCTTGGCTACACCTTC
-	TRBJ2-3	-	TRBV1	CTSSRRLAGDTDTQYF	TGCACCAGCAGCCGCAGACTAGCGGGGGATACAGATACGCAGTATTTT
-	TRBJ1-1	TRBD1	TRBV15	CATSREGRGDTEAFF	TGTGCCACCAGCAGAGAGGGCAGGGGGGATACTGAAGCTTTCTTT
-	TRBJ1-5	-	TRBV5-4	CASRDRLLSISNQPQHF	TGTGCCAGCCGCGACCGACTTCTATCCATTAGCAATCAGCCCCAGCATTTT
-	TRBJ1-1	TRBD1	TRBV19	CASTRTYRDRRIGEAFF	TGTGCCAGTACCAGAACGTACCGGGACAGGCGGATAGGTGAAGCTTTCTTT
-	TRBJ1-2	-	TRBV7-8	CASSLLDSYGYTF	TGTGCCAGCAGCTTACTGGACTCTTATGGCTACACCTTC
-	TRBJ1-2	TRBD1	TRBV6-5	CASSPPRTGGGYTF	TGTGCCAGCAGTCCTCCCCGGACAGGGGGCGGCTACACCTTC
-	TRBJ1-6	-	TRBV18	CASSPSPYNSPLHF	TGTGCCAGCTCACCGAGCCCCTATAATTCACCCCTCCACTTT
once	TRBJ1-3	-	TRBV4-2	CASTERQDLSGNTIYF	TGTGCCAGCACAGAACGACAGGACTTATCTGGAAACACCATATATTTT
-	TRBJ1-5	TRBD1	TRBV19	CASSTTGRSNQPQHF	TGTGCCAGTAGTACGACAGGGCGTAGCAATCAGCCCCAGCATTTT
-	TRBJ2-1	TRBD1	TRBV7-6	CASSSVGQGINEQFF	TGTGCCAGCAGCTCCGTGGGACAGGGGATCAATGAGCAGTTCTTC
-	TRBJ2-7	TRBD2	TRBV6-5	CASSYGGGGFYEQYF	TGTGCCAGCAGTTACGGTGGCGGGGGATTCTACGAGCAGTACTTC
once	TRBJ2-3	-	TRBV5-1	CASSLVLMEGQYF	TGCGCCAGCAGCTTGGTCTTAATGGAGGGGCAGTATTTT
-	TRBJ2-5	-	TRBV7-8	CASSSWGEAETQYF	TGTGCCAGCAGCTCCTGGGGGGAGGCTGAGACCCAGTACTTC
-	TRBJ2-5	TRBD1	TRBV2	CASAGTGFQETQYF	TGTGCCAGCGCCGGGACAGGGTTCCAAGAGACCCAGTACTTC
-	TRBJ2-3	-	TRBV5-6	CASSFGRSTDTQYF	TGTGCCAGCAGCTTCGGGAGAAGCACAGATACGCAGTATTTT
-	TRBJ2-1	-	TRBV5-1	CASSLGLESSYNEQFF	TGCGCCAGCAGCCTAGGCTTGGAGAGCTCCTACAATGAGCAGTTCTTC
-	TRBJ2-2	-	TRBV10-1	CASSDPPFGKNTGELFF	TGCGCCAGCAGTGACCCCCCGTTCGGGAAGAACACCGGGGAGCTGTTTTTT
-	TRBJ2-7	TRBD1	TRBV5-8	CASSLGTGWTYEQYF	TGTGCCAGCAGCTTGGGGACAGGGTGGACCTACGAGCAGTACTTC
-	TRBJ1-5	-	TRBV7-8	CASSLATRNQPQHF	TGTGCCAGCAGCTTAGCGACAAGGAATCAGCCCCAGCATTTT
few	TRBJ1-6	TRBD1	TRBV18	CASSGDRVGSSPLHF	TGTGCCAGCTCGGGGGACAGGGTCGGGAGCTCACCCCTCCACTTT
-	TRBJ2-4	-	TRBV18	CASSPFKGENIQYF	TGTGCCAGCTCACCGTTTAAAGGGGAAAACATTCAGTACTTC
-	TRBJ2-5	-	TRBV11-2	CASSDGETQYF	TGTGCCAGCAGCGACGGGGAGACCCAGTACTTC
-	TRBJ2-7	TRBD2	TRBV27	CASSLNYSPGGSYEQYF	TGTGCCAGCAGTCTGAACTACAGCCCGGGGGGCTCCTACGAGCAGTACTTC
-	TRBJ1-5	-	TRBV19	CASSIIGEKSNQPQHF	TGTGCCAGTAGTATAATCGGGGAGAAAAGCAATCAGCCCCAGCATTTT
-	TRBJ2-6	-	TRBV27	CASSLSSGANVLTF	TGTGCCAGCAGTTTGTCATCTGGGGCCAACGTCCTGACTTTC
-	TRBJ1-1	-	TRBV6-1	CASSDPQGNTEAFF	TGTGCCAGCAGTGATCCCCAGGGGAACACTGAAGCTTTCTTT
-	TRBJ2-1	-	TRBV4-1	CASQLGPSSYNEQFF	TGCGCCAGCCAGCTGGGGCCCAGCTCCTACAATGAGCAGTTCTTC
-	TRBJ1-3	-	TRBV9	CASSVAPDSSGNTIYF	TGTGCCAGCAGCGTAGCTCCTGATAGCTCTGGAAACACCATATATTTT
few	TRBJ2-3	TRBD2	TRBV6-4	CASSQVERGGPDTQYF	TGTGCCAGCAGCCAAGTAGAGCGGGGGGGCCCAGATACGCAGTATTTT
-	TRBJ2-7	-	TRBV5-1	CASSLIGGTGPYEQYF	TGCGCCAGCAGCTTGATCGGGGGGACAGGCCCCTACGAGCAGTACTTC